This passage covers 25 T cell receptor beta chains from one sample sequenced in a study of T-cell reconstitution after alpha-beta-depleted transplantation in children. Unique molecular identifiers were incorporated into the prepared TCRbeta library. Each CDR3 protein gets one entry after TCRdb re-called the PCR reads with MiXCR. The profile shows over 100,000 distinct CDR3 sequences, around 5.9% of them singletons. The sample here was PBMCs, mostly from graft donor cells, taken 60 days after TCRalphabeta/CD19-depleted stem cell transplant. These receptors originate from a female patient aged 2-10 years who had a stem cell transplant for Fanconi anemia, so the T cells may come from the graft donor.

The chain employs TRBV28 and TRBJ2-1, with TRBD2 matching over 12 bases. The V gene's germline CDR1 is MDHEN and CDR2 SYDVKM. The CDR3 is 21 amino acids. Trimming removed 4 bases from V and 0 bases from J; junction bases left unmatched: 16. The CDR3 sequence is CASSSRDWTSGIVSSYNEQFF. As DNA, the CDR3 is TGTGCCAGCAGTTCGCGCGACTGGACTAGCGGGATTGTTAGCTCCTACAATGAGCAGTTCTTC.

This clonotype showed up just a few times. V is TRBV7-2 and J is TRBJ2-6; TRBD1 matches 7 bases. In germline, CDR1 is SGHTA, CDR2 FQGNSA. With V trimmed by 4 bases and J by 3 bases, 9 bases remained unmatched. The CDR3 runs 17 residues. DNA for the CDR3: TGTGCCAGCAGCTCTTCGACAGGGTTAGGTGGGGCCAACGTCCTGACTTTC. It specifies CASSSSTGLGGANVLTF. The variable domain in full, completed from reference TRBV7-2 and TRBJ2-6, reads GAGVSQSPSNKVTEKGKDVELRCDPISGHTALYWYRQSLGQGLEFLIYFQGNSAPDKSGLPSDRFSAERTGGSVSTLTIQRTQQEDSAVYLCASSSSTGLGGANVLTFGAGSRLTVL.

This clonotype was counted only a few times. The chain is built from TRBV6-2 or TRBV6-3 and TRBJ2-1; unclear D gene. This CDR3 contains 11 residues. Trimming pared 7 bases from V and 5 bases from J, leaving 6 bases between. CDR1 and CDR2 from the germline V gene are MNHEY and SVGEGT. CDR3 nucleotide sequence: TGTGCCAGCAAGACCCACAATGAGCAGTTCTTC. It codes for CASKTHNEQFF.

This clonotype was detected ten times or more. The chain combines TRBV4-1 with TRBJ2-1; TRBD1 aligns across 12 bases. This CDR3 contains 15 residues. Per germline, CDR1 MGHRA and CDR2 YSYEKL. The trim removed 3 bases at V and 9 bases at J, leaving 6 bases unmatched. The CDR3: CASSHTGQGAGEQFF. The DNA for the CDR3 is TGCGCCAGCAGCCATACGGGACAGGGGGCAGGTGAGCAGTTCTTC.

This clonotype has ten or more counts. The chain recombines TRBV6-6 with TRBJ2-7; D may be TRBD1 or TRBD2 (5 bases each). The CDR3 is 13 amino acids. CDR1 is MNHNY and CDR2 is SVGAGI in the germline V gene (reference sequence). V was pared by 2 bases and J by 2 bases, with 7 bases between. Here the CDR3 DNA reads TGTGCCAGCAGTTACGGGGGTCCCTACGAGCAGTACTTC. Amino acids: CASSYGGPYEQYF.

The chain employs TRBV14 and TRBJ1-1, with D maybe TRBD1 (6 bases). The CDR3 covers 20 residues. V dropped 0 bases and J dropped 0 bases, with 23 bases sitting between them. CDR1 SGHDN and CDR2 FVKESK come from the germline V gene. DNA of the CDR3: TGTGCCAGCAGCCAAGATGCGTGGGGGGGGCAAATGGGGATGAACACTGAAGCTTTCTTT. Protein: CASSQDAWGGQMGMNTEAFF.

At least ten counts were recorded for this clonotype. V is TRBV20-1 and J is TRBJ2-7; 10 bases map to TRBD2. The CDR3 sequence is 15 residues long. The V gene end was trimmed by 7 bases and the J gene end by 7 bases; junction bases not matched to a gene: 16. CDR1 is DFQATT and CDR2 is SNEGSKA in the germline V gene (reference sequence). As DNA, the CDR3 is TGCAGTGGTTCGGGGCTAGCGGGGGCAATAGGGGAGCAGTACTTC. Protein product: CSGSGLAGAIGEQYF.

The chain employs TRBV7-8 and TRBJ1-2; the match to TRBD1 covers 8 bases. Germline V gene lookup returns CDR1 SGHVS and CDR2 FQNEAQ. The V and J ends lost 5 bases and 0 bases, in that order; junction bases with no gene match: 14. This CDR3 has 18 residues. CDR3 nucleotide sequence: TGTGCCAGCAGCCTTGCGACAGGGGTCCGCGGGGCTAACTATGGCTACACCTTC. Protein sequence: CASSLATGVRGANYGYTF.

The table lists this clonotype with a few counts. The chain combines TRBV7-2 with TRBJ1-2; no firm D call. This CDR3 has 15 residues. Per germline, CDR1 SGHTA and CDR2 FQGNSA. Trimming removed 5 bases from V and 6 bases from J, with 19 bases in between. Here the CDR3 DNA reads TGTGCCAGCAGCCGAGACGGGAAATTGGGCCATGGCTACACCTTC. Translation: CASSRDGKLGHGYTF.

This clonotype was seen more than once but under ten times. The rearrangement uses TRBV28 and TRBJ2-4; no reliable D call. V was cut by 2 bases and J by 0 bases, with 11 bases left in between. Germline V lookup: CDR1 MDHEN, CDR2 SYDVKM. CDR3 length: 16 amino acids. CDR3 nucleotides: TGTGCCAGCAGTTTACGCCTAGAGATAGCCAAAAACATTCAGTACTTC. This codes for CASSLRLEIAKNIQYF.

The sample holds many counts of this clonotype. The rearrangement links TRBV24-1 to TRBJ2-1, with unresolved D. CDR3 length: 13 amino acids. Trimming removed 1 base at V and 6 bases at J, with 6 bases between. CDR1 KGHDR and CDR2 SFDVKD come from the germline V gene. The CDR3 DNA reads TGTGCCACCAGTGATTTCTCAGTCAATGAGCAGTTCTTC. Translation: CATSDFSVNEQFF.

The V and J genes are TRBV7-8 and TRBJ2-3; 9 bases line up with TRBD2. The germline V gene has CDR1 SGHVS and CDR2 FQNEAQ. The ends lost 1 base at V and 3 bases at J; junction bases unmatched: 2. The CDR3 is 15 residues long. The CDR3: CASSLGLAVTDTQYF. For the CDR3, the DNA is TGTGCCAGCAGCTTAGGACTAGCGGTAACAGATACGCAGTATTTT.

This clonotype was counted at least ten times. The DNA for the CDR3 is TGTGCCAGCAGTGGACTGAACACCGGGGAGCTGTTTTTT. Translated, it gives CASSGLNTGELFF. The chain has TRBV2 and TRBJ2-2; D gene ambiguous. This CDR3 is built from 13 residues. Germline V CDR1 and CDR2: SNHLY, FYNNEI. V dropped 4 bases and J dropped 1 base, with 4 bases sitting between them.

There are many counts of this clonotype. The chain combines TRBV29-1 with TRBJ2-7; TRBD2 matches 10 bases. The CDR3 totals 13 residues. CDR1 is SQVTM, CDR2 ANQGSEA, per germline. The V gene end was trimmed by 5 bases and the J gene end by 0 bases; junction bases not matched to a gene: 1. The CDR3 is CSVRTSGSYEQYF. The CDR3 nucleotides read TGCAGCGTTAGGACTAGCGGCTCCTACGAGCAGTACTTC.

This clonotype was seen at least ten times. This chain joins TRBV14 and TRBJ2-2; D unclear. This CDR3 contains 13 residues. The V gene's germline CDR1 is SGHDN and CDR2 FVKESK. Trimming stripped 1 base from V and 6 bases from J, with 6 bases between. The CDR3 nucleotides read TGTGCCAGCAGCCAAGCATTCGCCGGGGAGCTGTTTTTT. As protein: CASSQAFAGELFF.

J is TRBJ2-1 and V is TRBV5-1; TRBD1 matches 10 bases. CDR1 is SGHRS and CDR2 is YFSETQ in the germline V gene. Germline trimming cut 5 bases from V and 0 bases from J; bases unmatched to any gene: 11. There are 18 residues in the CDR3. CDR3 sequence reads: CASRPGTGALSSYNEQFF. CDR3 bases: TGCGCCAGCAGACCCGGGACAGGGGCCCTAAGCTCCTACAATGAGCAGTTCTTC.

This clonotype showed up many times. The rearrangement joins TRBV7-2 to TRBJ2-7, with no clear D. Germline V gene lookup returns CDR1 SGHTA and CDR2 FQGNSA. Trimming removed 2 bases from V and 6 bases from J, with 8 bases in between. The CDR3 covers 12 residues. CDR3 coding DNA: TGTGCCAGCAGCTTATGGTCCGGCGAGCAGTACTTC. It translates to CASSLWSGEQYF.

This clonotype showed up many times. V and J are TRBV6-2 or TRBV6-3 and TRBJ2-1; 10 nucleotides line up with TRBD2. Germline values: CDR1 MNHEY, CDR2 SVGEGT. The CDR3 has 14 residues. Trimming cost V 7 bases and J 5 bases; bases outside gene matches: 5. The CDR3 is CASISGRVNNEQFF. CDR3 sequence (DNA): TGTGCCAGCATCAGCGGGAGGGTCAACAATGAGCAGTTCTTC.

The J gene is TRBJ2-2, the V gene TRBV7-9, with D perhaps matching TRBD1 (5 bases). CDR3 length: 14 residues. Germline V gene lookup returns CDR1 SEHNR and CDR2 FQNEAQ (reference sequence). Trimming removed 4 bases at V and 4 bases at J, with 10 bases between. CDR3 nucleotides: TGTGCCAGCAGCTCGCAGGGATCCACCGGGGAGCTGTTTTTT. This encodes CASSSQGSTGELFF.

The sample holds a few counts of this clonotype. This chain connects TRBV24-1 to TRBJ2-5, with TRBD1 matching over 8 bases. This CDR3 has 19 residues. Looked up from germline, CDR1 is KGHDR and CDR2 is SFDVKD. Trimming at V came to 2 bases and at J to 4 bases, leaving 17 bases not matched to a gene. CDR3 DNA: TGTGCCACCAGTGATTACGCCAGCGGCGGGCCAGGGGGCTCAGAGACCCAGTACTTC. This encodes CATSDYASGGPGGSETQYF.

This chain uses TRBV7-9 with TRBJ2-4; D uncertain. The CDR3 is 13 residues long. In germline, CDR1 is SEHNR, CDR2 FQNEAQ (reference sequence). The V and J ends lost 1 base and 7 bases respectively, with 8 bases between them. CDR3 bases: TGTGCCAGCAGCTTAGTTCAGATTAACATTCAGTACTTC. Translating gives CASSLVQINIQYF.

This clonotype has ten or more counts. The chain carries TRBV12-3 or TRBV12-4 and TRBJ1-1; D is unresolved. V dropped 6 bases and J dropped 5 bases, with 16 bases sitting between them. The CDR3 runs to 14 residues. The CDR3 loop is CASSAKGGGTEAFF. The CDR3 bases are TGTGCCAGCAGCGCTAAGGGAGGAGGGACTGAAGCTTTCTTT.

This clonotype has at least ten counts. The DNA of the CDR3 is TGTGCCAGCAGCTTACCCGGGACTAAACGATACAATGAGCAGTTCTTC. This gives the protein CASSLPGTKRYNEQFF. The chain has TRBV11-2 and TRBJ2-1; 7 nucleotides line up with TRBD2. Germline CDR1 SGHAT, CDR2 FQNNGV. CDR3 size: 16 residues. After removal of 2 bases from V and 4 bases from J, the junction contained 8 bases not matched to a gene.

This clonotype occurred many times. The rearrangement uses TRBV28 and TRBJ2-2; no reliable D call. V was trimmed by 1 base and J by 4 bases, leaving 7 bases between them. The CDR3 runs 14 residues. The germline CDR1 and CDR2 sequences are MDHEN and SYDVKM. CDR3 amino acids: CASSLSRLTGELFF. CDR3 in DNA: TGTGCCAGCAGTTTATCACGGCTCACCGGGGAGCTGTTTTTT.

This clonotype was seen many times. CDR3 nucleotides: TGTGCCAGCAGTGCACCGGGACAGGGAAAGACCCAGTACTTC. Its protein is CASSAPGQGKTQYF. This chain links TRBV2 with TRBJ2-5; 9 nucleotides agree with TRBD1. This CDR3 contains 14 residues. The germline CDR1 and CDR2 sequences are SNHLY and FYNNEI. V shed 4 bases, J shed 6 bases, and the junction held 6 bases outside the gene matches.